A selection of T cell receptor beta chains follows, all from one sample in a study of Ad26.COV2.S vaccination and SARS-CoV-2 variants. Repertoires were generated with immunoSEQ multiplex PCR, while TCRdb's copy carries only in-frame clones and drops some. Altogether about 410,000 clones are present, less than 90% being singletons, with the ten largest covering under 3.5%. The specimen comprised peripheral blood, sampled in a trial of Ad26.COV2.S vaccine versus placebo. These receptors came from a person between 18 and 60 years old who received the Ad26.COV2.S COVID-19 vaccine or a placebo. Both conserved end residues are part of each CDR3. D genes are given only for firm matches. Only part of the rows carry a size: once, few, many, or a class if the clone is expanded.

clone size	D gene	V gene	J gene	CDR3 protein	CDR3 DNA
NA	TRBD2	TRBV10-2	TRBJ2-6	CASSDLIGGSSGANVLTF	TGCGCCAGCAGTGATCTGATCGGGGGGAGCTCTGGGGCCAACGTCCTGACTTTC
NA	NA	TRBV2	TRBJ1-3	CASTIDNSGNTIYF	TGTGCCAGCACCATAGACAACTCTGGAAACACCATATATTTT
few	TRBD2	TRBV2	TRBJ2-5	CASSDLLLERGGEETQYF	TGTGCCAGCAGTGACCTCCTCTTGGAGCGGGGGGGCGAAGAGACCCAGTACTTC
NA	NA	TRBV4-1	TRBJ1-2	CASSQGRLGGYTF	TGCGCCAGCAGCCAGGGACGACTTGGGGGCTACACCTTC
NA	NA	TRBV4-2	TRBJ2-3	CASSQGELQIITDTQYF	TGTGCCAGCAGCCAAGGGGAACTACAAATAATCACAGATACGCAGTATTTT
NA	NA	TRBV3-1/TRBV3-2	TRBJ2-7	CASSQVGLEQYF	TGTGCCAGCAGCCAAGTGGGGCTCGAGCAGTACTTC
few	NA	TRBV2	TRBJ1-2	CASSQTANYGYTF	TGTGCCAGCAGTCAGACAGCTAACTATGGCTACACCTTC
NA	NA	TRBV21-1	TRBJ1-2	CASSKVRQGDGYTF	TGTGCCAGCAGCAAAGTACGGCAGGGGGATGGCTACACCTTC
NA	NA	TRBV6-5	TRBJ1-2	CASSFVTDVIYGYTF	TGTGCCAGCAGTTTTGTCACCGACGTAATCTATGGCTACACCTTC
NA	NA	TRBV15	TRBJ2-3	CATSRDRRGYTDTQYF	TGTGCCACCAGCAGAGATCGGCGCGGTTACACAGATACGCAGTATTTT
NA	NA	TRBV28	TRBJ1-3	CASTKSPERAGNTIYF	TGTGCCAGCACTAAGTCACCGGAAAGGGCTGGAAACACCATATATTTT
NA	TRBD1	TRBV27	TRBJ2-2	CASSPDRGPKLFTGELFF	TGTGCCAGCAGCCCAGACAGGGGGCCGAAACTATTCACCGGGGAGCTGTTTTTT
NA	NA	TRBV30	TRBJ1-5	CAWSGGHFSNQPQHF	TGTGCCTGGAGTGGGGGACACTTTAGCAATCAGCCCCAGCATTTT
NA	NA	TRBV5-6	TRBJ1-1	CASSLVHGNTEAFF	TGTGCCAGCAGCTTGGTGCATGGGAACACTGAAGCTTTCTTT
NA	NA	TRBV7-6	TRBJ1-3	CASSGENDSGNTIYF	TGTGCCAGCAGCGGGGAGAATGACTCTGGAAACACCATATATTTT
NA	TRBD2	TRBV7-9	TRBJ2-3	CASSRGGGTQYF	TGTGCCAGCAGCCGGGGGGGCGGTACGCAGTATTTT
NA	NA	TRBV18	TRBJ2-3	CASSRDSSTDTQYF	TGTGCCAGCTCACGAGACTCTAGCACAGATACGCAGTATTTT
once	NA	TRBV19	TRBJ1-6	CASSIPGQLNSPLHF	TGTGCCAGTAGTATCCCAGGACAGCTTAATTCACCCCTCCACTTT
NA	NA	TRBV6-5	TRBJ1-1	CASSYRGAGNTEAFF	TGTGCCAGCAGTTACAGGGGGGCGGGTAACACTGAAGCTTTCTTT
NA	NA	TRBV11-3	TRBJ2-7	CASGGDNPYEQYF	TGTGCCAGCGGCGGGGACAACCCCTACGAGCAGTACTTC
few	NA	TRBV2	TRBJ1-2	CASIPDLLTNYGYTF	TGTGCCAGCATCCCAGATTTACTAACTAACTATGGCTACACCTTC
NA	NA	TRBV6-5	TRBJ2-2	CASSSRPNTGELFF	TGTGCCAGCAGTTCTAGACCGAACACCGGGGAGCTGTTTTTT
few	NA	TRBV7-2	TRBJ1-1	CASSPGRAVNTEAFF	TGTGCCAGCAGCCCCGGGAGGGCAGTGAACACTGAAGCTTTCTTT
NA	NA	TRBV3-1/TRBV3-2	TRBJ1-1	CASDVIMGPTEAFF	TGTGCCAGCGACGTAATTATGGGGCCGACTGAAGCTTTCTTT
NA	NA	TRBV6-6	TRBJ1-2	CASSYPGGGEGYTF	TGTGCCAGCAGTTACCCGGGTGGAGGTGAAGGCTACACCTTC
NA	NA	TRBV5-4	TRBJ2-3	CASSLVGGRSDTQYF	TGTGCCAGCAGCTTGGTGGGGGGCCGATCAGATACGCAGTATTTT
NA	NA	TRBV23-1	TRBJ1-5	CASSQLANNQPQHF	TGCGCCAGCAGTCAGCTAGCCAACAATCAGCCCCAGCATTTT
NA	NA	TRBV6-4	TRBJ2-3	CASSDRTEDTQYF	TGTGCCAGCAGTGACAGGACTGAAGATACGCAGTATTTT
NA	TRBD2	TRBV12-3/TRBV12-4	TRBJ2-3	CASSISGETQYF	TGTGCCAGCAGCATTAGCGGGGAAACGCAGTATTTT
NA	NA	TRBV3-1/TRBV3-2	TRBJ2-2	CASREGFTGELFF	TGTGCCAGCAGAGAAGGGTTTACCGGGGAGCTGTTTTTT
once	TRBD1	TRBV30	TRBJ2-7	CAWSRQGATYEQYF	TGTGCCTGGAGCCGACAGGGGGCGACCTACGAGCAGTACTTC
NA	NA	TRBV27	TRBJ1-6	CASRPNSPLHF	TGTGCCAGCAGGCCCAATTCACCCCTCCACTTT
few	NA	TRBV7-8	TRBJ1-6	CASSLLGGGGSPLHF	TGTGCCAGCAGCTTATTGGGTGGTGGAGGTTCACCCCTCCACTTT
NA	NA	TRBV5-5	TRBJ2-1	CASSLLHPQLSYNEQFF	TGTGCCAGCAGCTTGTTACATCCACAGCTCTCCTACAATGAGCAGTTCTTC